This is a list of T cell receptor beta chains from one sample in a study of blood T cell repertoires in COVID-19. Profiling relied on immunoSEQ multiplex PCR, and the TCRdb table lists in-frame clones only, not all of them. The profile covers 400,000 or so clones, with 70% to 90% appearing a single time and roughly 0.76% taken by the ten largest. Sequencing input: peripheral blood. These receptors originate from a man between 18 and 29 years old with COVID-19, enrolled during active disease. The CDR3 runs from the conserved cysteine through the conserved F or W. A D gene is named only where the DNA matches it firmly. Clone size is given for some rows only: seen once, a few or many times, or a class if the clone is expanded.

J: TRBJ2-7
V: TRBV28
D: NA
length: 15
size: NA
DNA: TGTGCCAGCAGTTTAATCTCACCCGGCGGCTACGAGCAGTACTTC
CDR3: CASSLISPGGYEQYF

J: TRBJ2-2
V: TRBV30
D: NA
length: 15
size: NA
DNA: TGTGCCTGGAGATGGGCGGGCTCGAACACCGGGGAGCTGTTTTTT
CDR3: CAWRWAGSNTGELFF

J: TRBJ2-3
V: TRBV29-1
D: NA
length: 13
size: NA
DNA: TGCAGCGTTGAAGAGGGAGGCACAGATACGCAGTATTTT
CDR3: CSVEEGGTDTQYF

J: TRBJ2-3
V: TRBV10-1
D: TRBD2
length: 16
size: NA
DNA: TGCGCCAGCAGTGAGGGACTAGCGGGAGGGGCAGATACGCAGTATTTT
CDR3: CASSEGLAGGADTQYF

J: TRBJ2-3
V: TRBV7-9
D: TRBD1
length: 13
size: NA
DNA: TGTGCCAGCAGCTTGGACAGGGGGGATACGCAGTATTTT
CDR3: CASSLDRGDTQYF

J: TRBJ1-1
V: TRBV24-1
D: TRBD1
length: 15
size: NA
DNA: TGTGCCACCAGTGACCGGACAGGGGGGAACACTGAAGCTTTCTTT
CDR3: CATSDRTGGNTEAFF

J: TRBJ2-5
V: TRBV30
D: TRBD2
length: 15
size: NA
DNA: TGTGCCTGGAGTGCACGACTAGCGCGAGAAGAGACCCAGTACTTC
CDR3: CAWSARLAREETQYF

J: TRBJ1-5
V: TRBV19
D: TRBD1
length: 14
size: NA
DNA: TGTGCCAGCGACAGGGGAGCTCGCAATCAGCCCCAGCATTTT
CDR3: CASDRGARNQPQHF

J: TRBJ1-5
V: TRBV6-6
D: NA
length: 15
size: NA
DNA: TGTGCCAGCAGTTACTCAAGAGAGTTTAATCAGCCCCAGCATTTT
CDR3: CASSYSREFNQPQHF

J: TRBJ1-2
V: TRBV27
D: NA
length: 16
size: NA
DNA: TGTGCCAGCAGTATATCGTTGGACAGACAACTCTATGGCTACACCTTC
CDR3: CASSISLDRQLYGYTF

J: TRBJ2-1
V: TRBV6-5
D: TRBD2
length: 16
size: NA
DNA: TGTGCCAGCAGTTCCGTACTAGCGATCTCCTACAATGAGCAGTTCTTC
CDR3: CASSSVLAISYNEQFF

J: TRBJ1-6
V: TRBV3-1/TRBV3-2
D: TRBD1
length: 17
size: few
DNA: TGTGCCAGCAGCGGAAGGACAGGGTCATCATATAATTCACCCCTCCACTTT
CDR3: CASSGRTGSSYNSPLHF

J: TRBJ2-5
V: TRBV30
D: TRBD2
length: 13
size: NA
DNA: TGTGCCTGGAGTCACGGGAGGGGGAAGACCCAGTACTTC
CDR3: CAWSHGRGKTQYF